The source of this T cell receptor (beta chain) is a study of T cell responses to AZD1222 COVID-19 vaccine. Study-wide results and limits: Recipients of two AZD1222 doses showed rising Spike-specific TCR breadth and depth.

Points on this clone: Its target is not known.

This table comes from immunoSEQ multiplex PCR, and its TCRdb copy is limited to in-frame clones, with some not included. The data show over 85,000 clones, 88% seen once. This material consisted of peripheral blood, taken on day 0 of AZD1222 vaccination. The sequence derives from an adult in good health.

CDR3 region: CASRSRGIGGYTF. CDR3 nucleotides: TGTGCCAGCAGGAGTAGGGGGATCGGGGGCTACACCTTC. The rearrangement joins TRBV5-6 to TRBJ1-2; the D gene is possibly TRBD1 (6 bases). CDR3 length: 13 residues. Looked up from germline, CDR1 is SGHDT and CDR2 is YYEEEE. Trimming took 5 bases from V and 8 from J, leaving 16 bases between them.